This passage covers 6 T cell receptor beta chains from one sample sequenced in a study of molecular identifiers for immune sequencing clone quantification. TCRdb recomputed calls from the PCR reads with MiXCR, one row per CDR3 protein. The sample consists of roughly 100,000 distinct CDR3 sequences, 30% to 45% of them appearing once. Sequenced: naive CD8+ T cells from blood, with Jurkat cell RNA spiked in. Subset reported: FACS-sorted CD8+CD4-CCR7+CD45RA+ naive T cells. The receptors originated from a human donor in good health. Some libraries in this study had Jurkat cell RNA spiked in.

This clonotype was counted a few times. CDR3 residues: CASRAGTKPQYF. The CDR3 coding sequence is TGTGCCAGCAGGGCAGGCACGAAGCCCCAGTACTTC. This chain connects TRBV25-1 to TRBJ2-5; D is ambiguous. The CDR3 runs to 12 residues. Trimming took off 6 bases at V and 9 bases at J, with 14 bases between the two ends. Germline CDR1 is MGHDK and CDR2 is SYGVNS.

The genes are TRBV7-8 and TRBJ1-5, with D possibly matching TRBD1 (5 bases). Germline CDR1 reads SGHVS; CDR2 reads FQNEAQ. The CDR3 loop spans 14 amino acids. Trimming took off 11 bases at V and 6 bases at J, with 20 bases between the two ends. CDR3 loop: CARGSRERAQPQHF. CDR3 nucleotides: TGTGCCCGAGGGAGCAGGGAAAGGGCTCAGCCCCAGCATTTT.

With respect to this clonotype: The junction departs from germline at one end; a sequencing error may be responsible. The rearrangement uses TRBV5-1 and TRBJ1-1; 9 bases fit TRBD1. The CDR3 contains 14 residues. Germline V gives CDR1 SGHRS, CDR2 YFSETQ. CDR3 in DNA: TGCGCCAGCAGCTGGGGTACAGGGGGCACTGAAGCCTTCTTT. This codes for CASSWGTGGTEAFF.

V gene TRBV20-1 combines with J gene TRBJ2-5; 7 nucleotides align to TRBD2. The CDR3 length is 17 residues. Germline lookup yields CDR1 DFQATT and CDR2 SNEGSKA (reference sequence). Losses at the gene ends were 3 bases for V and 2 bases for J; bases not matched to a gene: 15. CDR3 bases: TGCAGTGCTAGTTTGTCTAGCGGACCCAGCCTACAAGAGACCCAGTACTTC. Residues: CSASLSSGPSLQETQYF.

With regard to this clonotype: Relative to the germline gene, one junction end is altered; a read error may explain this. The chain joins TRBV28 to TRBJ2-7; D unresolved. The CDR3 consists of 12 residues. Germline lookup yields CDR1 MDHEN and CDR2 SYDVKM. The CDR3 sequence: CACSLGDYEQYF. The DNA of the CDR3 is TGTGCCTGCAGCCTCGGCGACTACGAGCAGTACTTC. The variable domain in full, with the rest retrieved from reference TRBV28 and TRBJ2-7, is DVKVTQSSRYLVKRTGEKVFLECVQDMDHENMFWYRQDPGLGLRLIYFSYDVKMKEKGDIPEGYSVSREKKERFSLILESASTNQTSMYLCACSLGDYEQYFGPGTRLTVT.

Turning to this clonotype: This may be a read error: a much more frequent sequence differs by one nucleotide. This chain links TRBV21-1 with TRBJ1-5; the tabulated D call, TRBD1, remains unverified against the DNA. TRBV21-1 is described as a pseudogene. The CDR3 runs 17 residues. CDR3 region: CASSSHLEGGSNQPQHF. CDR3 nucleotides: TGTGCCAGCAGCTCGCACCTTGAGGGGGGGAGTAATCAGCCCCAGCATTTT.